The 21 T cell receptor beta chains below come from one sample, sequenced in a study of T cell clonality in common variable immunodeficiency. Overall study findings and caveats: Common variable immunodeficiency TCR beta sequences reportedly had fewer deletions and N-nucleotide insertions.

The repertoire was sequenced with immunoSEQ multiplex PCR; TCRdb's copy has only in-frame clones and lacks some. The repertoire has about 23,000 clones, none seen only once; the ten largest take 8.9%. No antigen has been assigned to these receptors. Specimen: peripheral blood mononuclear cells. These receptors came from a human donor with common variable immunodeficiency.

This clone occurred many times. Read coverage stops 3 residues before the CDR3 terminus; the germline J gene supplies the remainder. The chain couples TRBV18 to TRBJ1-5; 8 bases align to TRBD1. Trimming took 4 bases from V and 4 from J; bases not matched to a gene: 9. The CDR3 loop spans 16 amino acids. CDR1 is KGHSH, CDR2 LQKENI, per germline. The CDR3 is CASSLFDRGSNQPQHF. CDR3 DNA (partial): TGTGCCAGCTCACTTTTCGACAGGGGCAGTAATCAGCCC.

The sample holds a few counts of this clone. The CDR3 end is not reached by the read, which stops 3 residues before it; the germline J gene fills it in. The sample holds other DNA sequences that translate to the same CDR3. The chain joins TRBV7-6 to TRBJ2-1, with D tentatively TRBD2 (7 bases). This CDR3 contains 15 residues. V shed 1 base and J shed 4 bases, with 11 bases lying between them. Per the germline V gene, CDR1 is SGHVS and CDR2 is FNYEAQ. CDR3 amino acids: CASSLGGGPYNEQFF. CDR3 bases read: TGTGCCAGCAGCTTAGGGGGGGGGCCTTACAATGAG.

Remarks on this clone: With the read ending 3 residues before the CDR3 end, the germline J gene is used to fill in that end. The chain carries TRBV6-1 and TRBJ2-2; D perhaps matches TRBD2 (5 bases). CDR1 and CDR2 from the germline V gene are MNHNS and SASEGT. The ends were cut back, 3 bases at V and 6 bases at J, with 8 bases in the middle. This CDR3 contains 13 residues. CDR3: CASSDSGAGELFF. The sequenced part of the CDR3 DNA is TGTGCCAGCAGTGATTCCGGGGCCGGGGAG.

The sample holds many counts of this clone. The CDR3 extends 3 residues past the end of the read, so its final part is completed from the germline J gene. J is TRBJ2-2 and V is TRBV5-1; D uncertain. Between the trimmed V and J ends, which lost 3 bases and 2 bases, there was a span of 5 bases. This CDR3 is 13 amino acids long. CDR1 is SGHRS and CDR2 is YFSETQ in the germline V gene. The CDR3 loop is CASSSGNTGELFF. CDR3 DNA (partial): TGCGCCAGCAGCTCAGGAAACACCGGGGAG.

This clone has more than one count but fewer than ten. The read is 3 residues too short to cover the CDR3 end, so that end is filled in from the germline J gene. The chain recombines TRBV7-9 with TRBJ1-2, with 9 bases aligning to TRBD1. The V gene's germline CDR1 is SEHNR and CDR2 FQNEAQ (reference sequence). Trimming at V came to 6 bases and at J to 5 bases, leaving 7 bases not matched to a gene. CDR3 size: 14 residues. The sequenced part of the CDR3 DNA is TGTGCCAGCAGAGGAACAGGGGGCAATTATGGC. Protein sequence: CASRGTGGNYG. The full CDR3 is CASRGTGGNYGYTF.

This clone was counted between two and nine times. The missing CDR3 end, 3 residues past where the read stops, is filled in from the germline J gene. V and J are TRBV29-1 and TRBJ2-5, with D possibly TRBD1 on 6 matching bases. V lost 7 bases and J 5 bases, leaving 17 bases between the germline ends. Germline V lookup: CDR1 SQVTM, CDR2 ANQGSEA. There are 13 residues in the CDR3. The CDR3 DNA, read in part, is TGCAGCGGCCTAGGGGGAGTAGAGGAGACC. As protein: CSGLGGVEET. Given in full, the CDR3 is CSGLGGVEETQYF.

This clone was observed many times. The DNA ends 3 residues before the CDR3 does, and the rest of the CDR3 is filled in from the germline J gene. The chain links TRBV20-1 to TRBJ1-5; 10 positions match TRBD1. The CDR3 contains 16 residues. Per germline, CDR1 DFQATT and CDR2 SNEGSKA (reference sequence). V lost 4 bases to trimming and J lost 6 bases; unmatched junction nucleotides: 12. The CDR3 reads CSATPGTGAGSQPQHF. The CDR3 bases that were read are TGCAGTGCTACCCCCGGGACAGGGGCGGGCAGTCAGCCC.

This clone was found a few times. Read sequence stops 3 residues before the CDR3 end, and the germline J gene provides the missing end. The chain recombines TRBV30 with TRBJ2-2, with D uncertain. Germline V lookup: CDR1 GTSNPN, CDR2 SVGIG (reference sequence). This CDR3 contains 12 residues. Trimming cost V 4 bases and J 2 bases, with 5 bases left between them. The part of the CDR3 DNA that was read is TGTGCCTGGAAATATAACACCGGGGAG. Its protein product is CAWKYNTGE. The entire CDR3 protein is CAWKYNTGELFF.

This clone appeared many times. The read halts 3 residues ahead of the CDR3 end, with the missing end drawn from the germline J gene. The V and J genes are TRBV19 and TRBJ2-7; the match to TRBD2 covers 8 bases. This CDR3 contains 16 residues. V lost 2 bases and J lost 3; bases outside the gene matches: 9. CDR1 is LNHDA and CDR2 is SQIVND in the germline V gene (reference sequence). CDR3 residues: CASSITGTRNYYEQYF. The sequenced CDR3 bases are TGTGCCAGTAGTATAACCGGGACTAGAAACTACTACGAG.

With respect to this clone: The read stops 3 residues short of the end of the CDR3; the missing end is completed from the germline J gene. The chain joins TRBV19 to TRBJ1-1, with D perhaps matching TRBD1 (6 bases). Germline CDR1 and CDR2: LNHDA and SQIVND (reference sequence). The CDR3 spans 13 residues. The V end was cut by 5 bases, the J end by 2 bases, with 9 bases between. The DNA read from the CDR3 is TGTGCCAGTAGTTTGACAGGAAACACTGAA. Amino acid sequence: CASSLTGNTE. The CDR3 reads in full as CASSLTGNTEAFF.

Worth noting for this clone: The sequenced fragment ends 3 residues before the CDR3 boundary, so the rest is inferred from the germline J gene. The chain carries TRBV7-6 and TRBJ2-5, with D perhaps TRBD1 (6 bases). The germline V and J ends were trimmed by 5 bases and 5 bases, with 18 bases remaining between them. CDR1 and CDR2 from the germline V gene are SGHVS and FNYEAQ. The CDR3 is 15 residues long. CDR3 residues: CASSPTGTSPETQYF. CDR3 bases read: TGTGCCAGCAGCCCAACCGGGACATCCCCGGAGACC.

This clone has only a few counts. Read data end 3 residues before the CDR3 end; the end is taken from the germline J gene. The gene calls are TRBV19 and TRBJ1-5, with TRBD1 matching 10 bases. The CDR3 contains 17 residues. Germline trimming cut 4 bases from V and 0 bases from J; bases unmatched to any gene: 6. CDR1 LNHDA and CDR2 SQIVND come from the germline V gene (reference sequence). CDR3 protein: CASSTRDRGHSNQPQHF. The DNA read from the CDR3 is TGTGCCAGTAGTACCCGGGACAGGGGTCATAGCAATCAGCCC.

This clone is judged medium-sized. The read falls 3 residues short of the CDR3 end, and the missing part is taken from the germline J gene. This sequence joins TRBV15 and TRBJ2-3; 10 nucleotides align to TRBD2. The CDR3 length is 18 residues. Germline CDR1 LNHNV, CDR2 YYDKDF (reference sequence). With 0 bases clipped from V and 5 bases from J, the junction kept 11 bases outside the gene matches. The CDR3 bases that were read are TGTGCCACCAGCAGAGATTCCCTAGCGGGGGCCGAGGGAGATACG. Protein: CATSRDSLAGAEGDT. The full CDR3 sequence reads CATSRDSLAGAEGDTQYF.

This clone occurred many times. The sequenced fragment ends 3 residues before the CDR3 boundary, so the rest is inferred from the germline J gene. The chain uses TRBV7-2 and TRBJ2-2, with a possible D match to TRBD2 (5 bases). The germline gives CDR1 SGHTA, CDR2 FQGNSA. V shed 5 bases and J shed 1 base, with 8 bases lying between them. The CDR3 has 14 residues. This chain's CDR3 is CASSPRGNTGELFF. The DNA read from the CDR3 is TGTGCCAGCAGCCCCCGGGGGAACACCGGGGAG.

This clone was picked up many times. The CDR3 end lies 3 residues beyond the end of the read and is filled in from the germline J gene. The rearrangement links TRBV18 to TRBJ2-7; D might be TRBD1 (8 bases). There are 14 residues in the CDR3. Trimming removed 5 bases from V and 2 bases from J, with 13 bases in between. Germline V CDR1 and CDR2: KGHSH, LQKENI. CDR3 bases read: TGTGCCAGCTCATCCACAGGGGGGGCCTACGAG. Translating it yields CASSSTGGAYE. The full CDR3 sequence reads CASSSTGGAYEQYF.

With regard to this clone: The read finishes 3 residues shy of the CDR3 end, and the germline J gene is used to complete it. The chain recombines TRBV30 with TRBJ1-2, with no clear D. The length of the CDR3 is 13 residues. The germline CDR1 and CDR2 sequences are GTSNPN and SVGIG (reference sequence). CDR3: CAWIEMEGFGYTF. The part of the CDR3 DNA that was read is TGTGCCTGGATCGAAATGGAGGGTTTCGGC.

Ten or more counts support this clone. The CDR3 end lies 3 residues beyond the end of the read and is filled in from the germline J gene. This rearrangement joins TRBV29-1 to TRBJ2-7; 7 bases align to TRBD1. Germline-derived CDR1 and CDR2 are SQVTM and ANQGSEA. The CDR3 runs to 12 residues. The V gene end was trimmed by 4 bases and the J gene end by 0 bases; junction bases not matched to a gene: 0. The CDR3 loop reads CSVGTGSYEQYF. The DNA read from the CDR3 is TGCAGCGTTGGGACAGGCTCCTACGAG.

In this sample, this clone turned up many times. The read ends 3 residues early relative to the CDR3; the germline J gene fills the gap. The V and J genes are TRBV7-9 and TRBJ2-7, with 7 nucleotides matching TRBD2. The CDR3 extends over 15 amino acids. Germline V CDR1 and CDR2: SEHNR, FQNEAQ (reference sequence). V was clipped by 5 bases and J by 2 bases; unmatched bases: 9. The part of the CDR3 DNA that was read is TGTGCCAGCAGCCCCGTCTCTAGCGGTGCCTACGAG. This sequence encodes CASSPVSSGAYE. The CDR3 in full is CASSPVSSGAYEQYF. Full variable domain (remainder filled in from reference TRBV7-9 and TRBJ2-7): DTGVSQNPRHKITKRGQNVTFRCDPISEHNRLYWYRQTLGQGPEFLTYFQNEAQLEKSRLLSDRFSAERPKGSFSTLEIQRTEQGDSAMYLCASSPVSSGAYEQYFGPGTRLTVT.

This clone was counted only a few times. Coverage ceases 3 residues before the CDR3 finishes, and the germline J gene fills in the end. This sequence joins TRBV19 and TRBJ2-1; no reliable D call. The CDR3 is 15 amino acids. The V gene lost 6 bases and the J gene lost 8 bases, with 20 bases spanning the gap. The germline gives CDR1 LNHDA, CDR2 SQIVND (reference sequence). The part of the CDR3 DNA that was read is TGTGCCAGTAGCCGAGCCGTATGGGCCCAGGATGAG. Amino acid sequence: CASSRAVWAQDE. The whole CDR3 is CASSRAVWAQDEQFF.

As regards this clone: From the germline J gene comes the end of the CDR3, since the read stops 3 residues before it. The chain is built from TRBV5-1 and TRBJ2-2, with TRBD1 as a possible D gene (5 bases). Trimming took 0 bases from V and 6 from J, leaving 9 bases between them. The length of the CDR3 is 14 residues. Germline lookup yields CDR1 SGHRS and CDR2 YFSETQ. CDR3 DNA, as far as it was read: TGCGCCAGCAGCTTGGCAGGGTACTCCGGGGAG. This codes for CASSLAGYSGE. The entire CDR3 protein is CASSLAGYSGELFF. Supplemented by reference TRBV5-1 and TRBJ2-2, the full variable domain reads KAGVTQTPRYLIKTRGQQVTLSCSPISGHRSVSWYQQTPGQGLQFLFEYFSETQRNKGNFPGRFSGRQFSNSRSEMNVSTLELGDSALYLCASSLAGYSGELFFGEGSRLTVL.

This clone was detected ten times or more. The DNA ends 3 residues before the CDR3 does, and the rest of the CDR3 is filled in from the germline J gene. V gene TRBV5-4 combines with J gene TRBJ2-1, with TRBD2 matching 9 bases. The CDR3 is made up of 16 amino acids. V shed 0 bases, J shed 3 bases, and the junction held 4 bases outside the gene matches. Germline V gene lookup returns CDR1 SGHNT and CDR2 YYREEE (reference sequence). The DNA read from the CDR3 is TGTGCCAGCAGCTTGGAGTCGCGGGGGGGCTACAATGAG. It yields the protein CASSLESRGGYNE. The complete CDR3 protein is CASSLESRGGYNEQFF.